The rows below give T cell receptor beta chains drawn from one sample of a study of radiation and T cells in renal cell carcinoma. Libraries were prepared by immunoSEQ multiplex PCR; TCRdb keeps only in-frame clonotypes and omits some of them. The table includes about 170,000 clones, roughly nine tenths detected once. The sequenced sample was blood, obtained from a patient whose treatment included radiotherapy and nephrectomy. The receptors here all came from a woman between 50 and 59 years old with renal cell carcinoma. The CDR3 runs from the conserved cysteine through the conserved F or W. The D gene is left open where the match is weak. Size tells how often a clone was seen (once, few, many) or the class of an expanded clone, and some rows leave it out.

d_gene	abundance	j_gene	v_gene	CDR3aa	CDR3nt
NA	NA	TRBJ2-3	TRBV5-1	CASSLAILSTDTQYF	TGCGCCAGCAGCTTGGCGATTCTCAGCACAGATACGCAGTATTTT
NA	NA	TRBJ2-6	TRBV15	CATSPRWGGANVLTF	TGTGCCACCAGCCCTCGGTGGGGGGGGGCCAACGTCCTGACTTTC
NA	once	TRBJ2-1	TRBV7-6	CASSAVSSYNEQFF	TGTGCCAGCAGCGCGGTCAGCTCCTACAATGAGCAGTTCTTC
NA	NA	TRBJ1-4	TRBV18	CASSPAREEEKLFF	TGTGCCAGCTCACCAGCCAGGGAAGAAGAAAAACTGTTTTTT
NA	NA	TRBJ1-5	TRBV19	CASSSPEGYGNQPQHF	TGTGCCAGTAGCTCCCCCGAGGGGTACGGCAATCAGCCCCAGCATTTT
NA	NA	TRBJ1-5	TRBV5-3	CARSSNPGPIQPQHF	TGTGCCAGAAGCTCAAACCCGGGCCCCATTCAGCCCCAGCATTTT
TRBD1	NA	TRBJ2-7	TRBV9	CASSALGTAYEQYF	TGTGCCAGCAGCGCGCTCGGGACAGCCTACGAGCAGTACTTC
NA	NA	TRBJ1-1	TRBV5-4	CASSTSGASYTEAFF	TGTGCCAGCAGCACGTCAGGGGCCAGCTACACTGAAGCTTTCTTT
TRBD1	NA	TRBJ1-1	TRBV19	CASLSLGQGANTEAFF	TGTGCCAGCCTAAGTCTAGGACAGGGGGCGAACACTGAAGCTTTCTTT
NA	NA	TRBJ2-5	TRBV19	CASSIGWTEQETQYF	TGTGCCAGTAGTATAGGGTGGACGGAACAAGAGACCCAGTACTTC
TRBD1	NA	TRBJ1-1	TRBV27	CASKRRDRNTEAFF	TGTGCCAGCAAACGTAGGGACAGAAACACTGAAGCTTTCTTT
NA	NA	TRBJ2-7	TRBV18	CASSPVLQGTAYEQYF	TGTGCCAGCTCACCTGTTCTCCAGGGTACAGCCTACGAGCAGTACTTC
NA	NA	TRBJ2-7	TRBV29-1	CSVTGGLEQYF	TGCAGCGTGACCGGGGGCCTCGAGCAGTACTTC
NA	NA	TRBJ2-2	TRBV5-1	CASSVGPDSGELFF	TGCGCCAGCAGCGTGGGACCGGATAGCGGGGAGCTGTTTTTT
NA	NA	TRBJ1-1	TRBV11-2	CASSLPRDNTEAFF	TGTGCCAGCAGCTTGCCCAGGGATAACACTGAAGCTTTCTTT